The rows below give T cell receptor beta chains drawn from one sample of a study of post-analysis software for immune sequencing data. TCRdb passed the PCR reads through MiXCR, listing each CDR3 protein once. The data show about 540,000 distinct CDR3 sequences, 30% to 40% seen once. Sequencing used blood. The receptors shown here come from a girl aged 2-17 years with multiple sclerosis. Both conserved end residues are part of each CDR3.

TRBV6-5 | CASSSQGDSNQPQHF
TRBV6-2/TRBV6-3 | CASSNSGESYNEQFF
TRBV7-8 | CTSSLRLVPDTQYF
TRBV5-1 | CASSRTVQETQYF
TRBV5-1 | CASSLGGASDRRAKSYEQYF
TRBV29-1 | CSGRQGITEAFF
TRBV6-1 | CASSKHYRGNTGERFF
TRBV6-6 | CASGLGQRATNEKLFF
TRBV10-3 | CAISESSAGKASPLHF
TRBV4-2 | CASSHRRGGAGSNQPQHF
TRBV12-3/TRBV12-4 | CASTLSGMNTEAFF
TRBV7-6 | CASSSSGTLYQETQYF
TRBV28 | CASSLFNSGLAKNIQYF
TRBV20-1 | CSATDGRDQPQHF